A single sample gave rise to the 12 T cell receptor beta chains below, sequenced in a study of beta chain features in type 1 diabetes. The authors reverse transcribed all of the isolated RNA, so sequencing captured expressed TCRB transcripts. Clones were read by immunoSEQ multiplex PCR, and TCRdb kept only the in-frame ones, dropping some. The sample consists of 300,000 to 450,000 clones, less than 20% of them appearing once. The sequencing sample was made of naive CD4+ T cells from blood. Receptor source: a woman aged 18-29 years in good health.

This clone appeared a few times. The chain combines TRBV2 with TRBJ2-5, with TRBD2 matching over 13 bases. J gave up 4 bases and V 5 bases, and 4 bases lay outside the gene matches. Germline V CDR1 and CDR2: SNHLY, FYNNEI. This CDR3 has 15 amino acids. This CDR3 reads CASSPTSGGAETQYF. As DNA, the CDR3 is TGTGCCAGCAGTCCCACTAGCGGGGGGGCAGAGACCCAGTACTTC.

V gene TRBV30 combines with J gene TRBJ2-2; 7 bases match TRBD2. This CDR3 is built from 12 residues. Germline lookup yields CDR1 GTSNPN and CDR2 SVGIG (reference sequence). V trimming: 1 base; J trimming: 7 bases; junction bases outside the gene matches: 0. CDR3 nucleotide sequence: TGTGCCTGGAGTGCGGGAGGCGGGGAGCTGTTTTTT. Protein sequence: CAWSAGGGELFF.

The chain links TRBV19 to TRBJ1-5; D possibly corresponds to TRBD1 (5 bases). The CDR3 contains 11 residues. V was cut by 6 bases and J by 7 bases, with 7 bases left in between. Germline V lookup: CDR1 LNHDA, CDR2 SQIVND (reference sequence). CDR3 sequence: CASSGGQPQHF. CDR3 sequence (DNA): TGTGCCAGTAGCGGGGGGCAGCCCCAGCATTTT.

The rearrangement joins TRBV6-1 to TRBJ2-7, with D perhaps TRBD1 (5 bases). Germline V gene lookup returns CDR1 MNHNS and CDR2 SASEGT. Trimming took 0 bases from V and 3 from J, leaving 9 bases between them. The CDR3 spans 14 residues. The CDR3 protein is CASSEAGRDYEQYF. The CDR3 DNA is TGTGCCAGCAGTGAAGCGGGGCGAGACTACGAGCAGTACTTC.

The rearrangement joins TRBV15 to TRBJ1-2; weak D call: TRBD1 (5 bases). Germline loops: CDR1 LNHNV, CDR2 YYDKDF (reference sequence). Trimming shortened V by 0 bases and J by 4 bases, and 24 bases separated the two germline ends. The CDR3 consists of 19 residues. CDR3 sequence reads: CATSRDLGTGNLLGYGYTF. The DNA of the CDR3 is TGTGCCACCAGCAGAGATCTAGGCACAGGAAACCTTCTCGGCTATGGCTACACCTTC.

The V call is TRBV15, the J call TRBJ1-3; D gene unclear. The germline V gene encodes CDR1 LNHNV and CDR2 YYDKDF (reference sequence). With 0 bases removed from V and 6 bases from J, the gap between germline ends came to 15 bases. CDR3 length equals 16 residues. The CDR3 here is CATSRDLVEGSNTIYF. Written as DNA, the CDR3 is TGTGCCACCAGCAGAGATCTGGTGGAGGGATCAAACACCATATATTTT.

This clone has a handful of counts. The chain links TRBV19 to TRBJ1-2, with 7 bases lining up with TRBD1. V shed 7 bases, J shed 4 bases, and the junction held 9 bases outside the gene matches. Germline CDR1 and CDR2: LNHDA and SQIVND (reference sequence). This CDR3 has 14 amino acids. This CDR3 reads CASTALDRRYGYTF. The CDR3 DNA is TGTGCCAGTACCGCTCTGGACAGGCGCTATGGCTACACCTTC. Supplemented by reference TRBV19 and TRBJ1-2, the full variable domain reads DGGITQSPKYLFRKEGQNVTLSCEQNLNHDAMYWYRQDPGQGLRLIYYSQIVNDFQKGDIAEGYSVSREKKESFPLTVTSAQKNPTAFYLCASTALDRRYGYTFGSGTRLTVV.

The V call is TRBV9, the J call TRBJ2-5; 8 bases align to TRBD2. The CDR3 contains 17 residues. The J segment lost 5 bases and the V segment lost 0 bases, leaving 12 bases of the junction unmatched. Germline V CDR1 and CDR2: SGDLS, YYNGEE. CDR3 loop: CASSVDFRRGVEETQYF. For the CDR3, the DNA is TGTGCCAGCAGCGTAGACTTTCGGCGGGGGGTGGAGGAGACCCAGTACTTC.

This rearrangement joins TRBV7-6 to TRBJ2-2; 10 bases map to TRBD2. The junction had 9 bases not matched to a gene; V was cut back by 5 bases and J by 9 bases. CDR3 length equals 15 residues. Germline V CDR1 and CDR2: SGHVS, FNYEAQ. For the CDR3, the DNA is TGTGCCAGCAGCCAAGGGACTAGCGCCGACCGGGAGCTGTTTTTT. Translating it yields CASSQGTSADRELFF.

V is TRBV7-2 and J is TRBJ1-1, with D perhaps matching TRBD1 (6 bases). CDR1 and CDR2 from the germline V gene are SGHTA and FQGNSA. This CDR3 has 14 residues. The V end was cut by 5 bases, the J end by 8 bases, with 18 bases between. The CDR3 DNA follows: TGTGCCAGCAGCCTACAGGGTTTAACGGGGGAAGCTTTCTTT. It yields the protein CASSLQGLTGEAFF. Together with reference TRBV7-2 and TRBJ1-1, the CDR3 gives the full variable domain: GAGVSQSPSNKVTEKGKDVELRCDPISGHTALYWYRQSLGQGLEFLIYFQGNSAPDKSGLPSDRFSAERTGGSVSTLTIQRTQQEDSAVYLCASSLQGLTGEAFFGQGTRLTVV.

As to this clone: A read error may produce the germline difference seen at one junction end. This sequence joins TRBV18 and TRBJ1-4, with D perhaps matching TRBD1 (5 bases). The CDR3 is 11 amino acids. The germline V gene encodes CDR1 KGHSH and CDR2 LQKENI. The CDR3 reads CASSVPADGGF. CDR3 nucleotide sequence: TGTGCCAGCTCCGTCCCGGCCGACGGGGGTTTT.

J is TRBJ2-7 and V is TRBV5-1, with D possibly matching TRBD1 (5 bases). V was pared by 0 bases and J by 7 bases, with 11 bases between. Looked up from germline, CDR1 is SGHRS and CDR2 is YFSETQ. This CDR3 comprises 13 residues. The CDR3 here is CASSLGGPWEQYF. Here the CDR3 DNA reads TGCGCCAGCAGCTTGGGGGGCCCCTGGGAGCAGTACTTC.